Presented here are 25 T cell receptor beta chains from one specimen sequenced in a study of neurological immune-mediated disorders. The time point: longitudinal time-point 3. Via MiXCR, TCRdb re-called the 5' RACE reads, giving one row per CDR3 protein. The table has approximately 84,000 distinct CDR3 sequences, 3.5% to 5.5% seen once. Sequenced: PBMCs. The receptors derive from a woman aged 60 to 75 with multiple sclerosis.

This clonotype was detected many times. This rearrangement joins TRBV20-1 to TRBJ2-5; TRBD1 is a possible D gene (5 bases). V was clipped by 2 bases and J by 5 bases, with 12 bases between them. Germline V lookup: CDR1 DFQATT, CDR2 SNEGSKA (reference sequence). The CDR3 loop spans 13 amino acids. CDR3 residues: CSARFQGLETQYF. The CDR3 DNA reads TGCAGTGCTAGATTTCAGGGTTTGGAGACCCAGTACTTC.

This clonotype was counted at least ten times. The chain uses TRBV20-1 and TRBJ1-1; D may be TRBD1 (5 bases). The length of the CDR3 is 12 residues. The V end was cut by 3 bases, the J end by 7 bases, with 12 bases between. CDR1 is DFQATT and CDR2 is SNEGSKA in the germline V gene (reference sequence). CDR3 in amino acids: CSASEVGVEAFF. The CDR3 coding sequence is TGCAGTGCTAGCGAGGTGGGGGTTGAAGCTTTCTTT.

This clonotype was picked up many times. The rearrangement joins TRBV12-3 or TRBV12-4 to TRBJ1-2; D might be TRBD1 (6 bases). Deletions cut 3 bases from V and 5 bases from J, with 13 bases between. The CDR3 runs to 14 residues. This chain's CDR3 is CASSFGQGMYGYTF. CDR3 DNA: TGTGCCAGCAGTTTCGGTCAGGGGATGTATGGCTACACCTTC.

This clonotype has at least ten counts. This chain links TRBV5-5 with TRBJ1-5, with 10 positions matching TRBD1. Trimming took 0 bases from V and 7 from J; bases not matched to a gene: 10. The CDR3 totals 17 residues. Germline V CDR1 and CDR2: SGHKS, YYEKEE (reference sequence). CDR3 amino acids: CASSLATGTGVGQPQHF. The CDR3 nucleotides are TGTGCCAGCAGCTTGGCCACCGGGACAGGGGTTGGGCAGCCCCAGCATTTT.

This clonotype was recorded at least ten times. J is TRBJ2-7 and V is TRBV27; no clear D. V was clipped by 5 bases and J by 2 bases, with 16 bases between them. CDR1 and CDR2 (germline): MNHEY, SMNVEV (reference sequence). The CDR3 has 15 amino acids. In nucleotides, the CDR3 is TGTGCCAGCAGTCCCCAGACCCGGGCACCCTACGAGCAGTACTTC. Translating it yields CASSPQTRAPYEQYF.

This clonotype was counted ten times or more. The chain uses TRBV12-3 or TRBV12-4 and TRBJ2-3; perhaps D is TRBD1 or TRBD2 (5 bases each). Trimming stripped 6 bases from V and 2 bases from J, with 15 bases between. This CDR3 is 15 amino acids long. CDR3 region: CASSPFGGATDTQYF. The DNA for the CDR3 is TGTGCCAGCAGCCCCTTTGGGGGAGCCACAGATACGCAGTATTTT.

This clonotype came up many times. The chain recombines TRBV5-1 with TRBJ2-2, with 11 positions matching TRBD2. The CDR3 runs 19 residues. Germline V CDR1 and CDR2: SGHRS, YFSETQ. V gave up 3 bases and J gave up 0 bases; unmatched junction bases: 10. In nucleotides, the CDR3 is TGCGCCAGCAGCTGGACAGGGGTGACTAGCGGGGCGAACACCGGGGAGCTGTTTTTT. The encoded protein is CASSWTGVTSGANTGELFF.

This clonotype was seen ten or more times. This chain links TRBV7-9 with TRBJ1-5; 7 bases line up with TRBD1. The CDR3 loop spans 14 amino acids. Germline-derived CDR1 and CDR2 are SEHNR and FQNEAQ (reference sequence). Germline trimming cut 5 bases from V and 3 bases from J; bases unmatched to any gene: 4. CDR3 region: CASSQTGPNQPQHF. The CDR3 DNA follows: TGTGCCAGCAGCCAGACAGGGCCCAATCAGCCCCAGCATTTT.

This clonotype was seen repeatedly, ten times or more. This chain connects TRBV6-1 to TRBJ2-7; 7 bases line up with TRBD2. The J segment lost 7 bases and the V segment lost 6 bases, leaving 12 bases of the junction unmatched. Germline V lookup: CDR1 MNHNS, CDR2 SASEGT. The CDR3 covers 14 residues. This CDR3 reads CASSQSGAEREQYF. CDR3 nucleotides: TGTGCCAGCAGCCAAAGCGGGGCCGAGAGGGAGCAGTACTTC.

This clonotype was counted ten times or more. The rearrangement joins TRBV12-3 or TRBV12-4 to TRBJ1-5, with D possibly matching TRBD1 (5 bases). This CDR3 has 14 residues. Deletions cut 10 bases from V and 6 bases from J, with 19 bases between. The CDR3 nucleotides read TGTGCCACCCAGTCTGGGGCCGCGAGTCAGCCCCAGCATTTT. It translates to CATQSGAASQPQHF.

This clonotype was counted many times. V usage is TRBV5-1 and J usage is TRBJ2-3, with 9 nucleotides matching TRBD1. The CDR3 totals 16 residues. Germline V CDR1 and CDR2: SGHRS, YFSETQ. With 0 bases clipped from V and 1 base from J, the junction kept 3 bases outside the gene matches. CDR3 in amino acids: CASSLDGTGRTDTQYF. As DNA, the CDR3 is TGCGCCAGCAGCTTGGACGGGACAGGGCGCACAGATACGCAGTATTTT.

This clonotype was observed at least ten times. The chain links TRBV5-1 to TRBJ2-7, with 9 bases that match TRBD1. The germline V gene encodes CDR1 SGHRS and CDR2 YFSETQ. This CDR3 is built from 15 residues. After removal of 0 bases from V and 2 bases from J, the junction contained 3 bases not matched to a gene. CDR3 sequence reads: CASSLGQGGPYEQYF. The CDR3 DNA reads as TGCGCCAGCAGCTTGGGACAGGGGGGACCCTACGAGCAGTACTTC. The complete variable domain, with remaining parts taken from reference TRBV5-1 and TRBJ2-7, reads KAGVTQTPRYLIKTRGQQVTLSCSPISGHRSVSWYQQTPGQGLQFLFEYFSETQRNKGNFPGRFSGRQFSNSRSEMNVSTLELGDSALYLCASSLGQGGPYEQYFGPGTRLTVT.

This clonotype was observed many times. This chain connects TRBV5-1 to TRBJ2-5; D remains ambiguous. CDR1 SGHRS and CDR2 YFSETQ come from the germline V gene. Trimming removed 1 base from V and 4 bases from J, with 8 bases in between. The CDR3 contains 13 residues. As DNA, the CDR3 is TGCGCCAGCAGCTTGATGGTAGGAGAGACCCAGTACTTC. Translating it yields CASSLMVGETQYF.

At least ten counts were recorded for this clonotype. The rearrangement joins TRBV20-1 to TRBJ2-5; D is ambiguous. V was clipped by 5 bases and J by 3 bases, with 4 bases between them. Germline lookup yields CDR1 DFQATT and CDR2 SNEGSKA (reference sequence). The CDR3 consists of 10 residues. Here the CDR3 DNA reads TGCAGTGCTTTCAAAGAGACCCAGTACTTC. Protein: CSAFKETQYF.

This clonotype appeared many times. CDR3 amino acids: CSARGGAGYGYTF. The CDR3 DNA reads TGCAGTGCCAGGGGGGGCGCGGGCTATGGCTACACCTTC. The chain combines TRBV20-1 with TRBJ1-2; 7 nucleotides align to TRBD1. This CDR3 spans 13 amino acids. V trimming: 6 bases; J trimming: 4 bases; junction bases outside the gene matches: 8. Germline V lookup: CDR1 DFQATT, CDR2 SNEGSKA (reference sequence).

The V and J genes are TRBV7-9 and TRBJ2-5; 8 nucleotides line up with TRBD1. The CDR3 length is 15 residues. CDR1 SEHNR and CDR2 FQNEAQ come from the germline V gene (reference sequence). V trimming: 5 bases; J trimming: 5 bases; junction bases outside the gene matches: 10. The CDR3 sequence: CASSRQTGVGETQYF. The DNA for the CDR3 is TGTGCCAGCAGCCGACAGACAGGGGTGGGGGAGACCCAGTACTTC.

This clonotype has ten or more counts. The chain links TRBV5-1 to TRBJ2-3; 11 bases are a match to TRBD1. The CDR3 is made up of 14 amino acids. The V and J ends lost 2 bases and 7 bases, in that order; junction bases with no gene match: 3. The germline CDR1 and CDR2 sequences are SGHRS and YFSETQ. CDR3 in amino acids: CASSLGQGANTQYF. The CDR3 nucleotides read TGCGCCAGCAGCTTAGGACAGGGGGCGAATACGCAGTATTTT.

This clonotype appeared many times. V usage is TRBV7-8 and J usage is TRBJ1-2, with TRBD1 identical over 9 bases. Per germline, CDR1 SGHVS and CDR2 FQNEAQ. V trimming: 0 bases; J trimming: 5 bases; junction bases outside the gene matches: 7. CDR3 length: 16 residues. The CDR3 here is CASSLATGGLGYGYTF. The DNA of the CDR3 is TGTGCCAGCAGCTTAGCAACAGGGGGCCTTGGTTATGGCTACACCTTC.

This clonotype has ten or more counts. The chain couples TRBV9 to TRBJ1-1, with a possible D match to TRBD1 (5 bases). Trimming shortened V by 0 bases and J by 5 bases, and 11 bases separated the two germline ends. The CDR3 totals 14 residues. The germline V gene has CDR1 SGDLS and CDR2 YYNGEE. This chain's CDR3 is CASSVVRGGTEAFF. As DNA, the CDR3 is TGTGCCAGCAGCGTAGTTCGGGGGGGAACTGAAGCTTTCTTT.

This clonotype was recorded at least ten times. J is TRBJ2-3 and V is TRBV7-2; 11 nucleotides agree with TRBD2. From germline, CDR1 is SGHTA and CDR2 FQGNSA. The CDR3 covers 19 residues. Unmatched junction bases numbered 19, after V lost 5 bases and J lost 6 bases. In DNA, the CDR3 is TGTGCCAGCAGCCTGGGGATTAGCGGGGGGGCCGACATAGGGGATACGCAGTATTTT. Translation gives CASSLGISGGADIGDTQYF.

To note about this clonotype: With a much larger clone just one base away, this may be a read error. The V gene is TRBV27, the J gene TRBJ1-1, with a tentative D call TRBD1 (6 bases). Germline CDR1 is MNHEY and CDR2 is SMNVEV (reference sequence). The CDR3 runs 16 residues. V was pared by 5 bases and J by 8 bases, with 24 bases between. CDR3 sequence (DNA): TGTGCCAGCAGTCTGACCTACAGACAGGAAAAGGGCGAAGCTTTCTTT. Residues: CASSLTYRQEKGEAFF.

The table lists this clonotype with many counts. V usage is TRBV5-5 and J usage is TRBJ1-6; 10 positions match TRBD1. Germline V gene sequence: CDR1 SGHKS, CDR2 YYEKEE (reference sequence). V trimming: 3 bases; J trimming: 5 bases; junction bases outside the gene matches: 5. The CDR3 extends over 16 amino acids. This CDR3 reads CASSSGQGVNNSPLHF. For the CDR3, the DNA is TGTGCCAGCAGCTCCGGACAGGGGGTGAATAATTCACCCCTCCACTTT.

This clonotype occurred many times. The chain links TRBV20-1 to TRBJ2-7; the D gene is possibly TRBD1 (6 bases). Germline V CDR1 and CDR2: DFQATT, SNEGSKA (reference sequence). The CDR3 is made up of 14 amino acids. Trimming pared 6 bases from V and 2 bases from J, leaving 17 bases between. CDR3 in DNA: TGCAGTGCCGTCCCAGATCCAGGGGCCTACGAGCAGTACTTC. Translated: CSAVPDPGAYEQYF.

In its sample, this clonotype was seen many times. V usage is TRBV7-2 and J usage is TRBJ1-6; a possible D gene is TRBD1 (5 bases). The germline V and J ends were trimmed by 2 bases and 5 bases, with 16 bases remaining between them. Germline V gene lookup returns CDR1 SGHTA and CDR2 FQGNSA. The CDR3 sequence is 17 residues long. CDR3 loop: CASSLYADSVDNSPLHF. CDR3 in DNA: TGTGCCAGCAGCTTATACGCCGACAGTGTAGATAATTCACCCCTCCACTTT.

This clonotype has ten or more counts. The chain combines TRBV18 with TRBJ2-5, with D perhaps matching TRBD1 (5 bases). CDR1 and CDR2 from the germline V gene are KGHSH and LQKENI. The CDR3 is 14 amino acids. V was pared by 3 bases and J by 5 bases, with 13 bases between. CDR3: CASSPPVGVETQYF. CDR3 sequence (DNA): TGTGCCAGCTCACCCCCCGTAGGGGTGGAGACCCAGTACTTC.